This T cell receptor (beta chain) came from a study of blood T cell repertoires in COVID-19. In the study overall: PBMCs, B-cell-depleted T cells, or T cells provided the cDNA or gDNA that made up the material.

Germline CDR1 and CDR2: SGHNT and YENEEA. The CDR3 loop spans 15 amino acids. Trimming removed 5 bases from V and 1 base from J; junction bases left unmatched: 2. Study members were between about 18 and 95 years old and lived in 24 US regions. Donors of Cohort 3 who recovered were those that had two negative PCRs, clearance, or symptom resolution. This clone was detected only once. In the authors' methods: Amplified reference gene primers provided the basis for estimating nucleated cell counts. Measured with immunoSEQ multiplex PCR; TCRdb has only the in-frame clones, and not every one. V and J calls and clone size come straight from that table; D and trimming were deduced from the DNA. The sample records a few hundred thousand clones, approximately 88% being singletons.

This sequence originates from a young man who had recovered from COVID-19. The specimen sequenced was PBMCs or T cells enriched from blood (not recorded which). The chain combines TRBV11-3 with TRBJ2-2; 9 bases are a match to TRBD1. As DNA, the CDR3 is TGTGCCAGCAGCCGACAGGGGGAGAACACCGGGGAGCTGTTTTTT. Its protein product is CASSRQGENTGELFF.